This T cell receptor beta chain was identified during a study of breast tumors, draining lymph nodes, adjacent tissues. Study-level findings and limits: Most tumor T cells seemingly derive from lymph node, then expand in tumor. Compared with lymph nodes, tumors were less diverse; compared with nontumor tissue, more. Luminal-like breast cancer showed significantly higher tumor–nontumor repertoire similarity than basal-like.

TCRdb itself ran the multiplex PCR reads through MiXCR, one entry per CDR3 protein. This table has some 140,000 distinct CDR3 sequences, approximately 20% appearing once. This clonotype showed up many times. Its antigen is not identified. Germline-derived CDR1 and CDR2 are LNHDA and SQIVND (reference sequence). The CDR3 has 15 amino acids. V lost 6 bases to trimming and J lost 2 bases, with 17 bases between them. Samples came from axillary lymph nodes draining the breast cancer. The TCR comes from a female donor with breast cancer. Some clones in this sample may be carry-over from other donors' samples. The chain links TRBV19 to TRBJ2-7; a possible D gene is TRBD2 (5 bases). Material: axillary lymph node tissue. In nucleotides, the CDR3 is TGTGCCAGTAGGCGTGAGGCTAGCCTTACCTACGAGCAGTACTTC. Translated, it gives CASRREASLTYEQYF.